What follows are 29 T cell receptor beta chains derived from one specimen sequenced in a study of shared clonotypes between healthy human individuals. The method was immunoSEQ multiplex PCR; TCRdb's version includes in-frame clones alone and lacks a portion of them. The table lists under 2.5 million clones, 92% of them singletons. The sample was naive CD4+ T cells from PBMCs. Subset defined: CD45RA+ positively selected. The origin of the receptors is a man in his late teens or twenties in good health. Some clones in this sample may be carry-over from other donors' samples.

The chain joins TRBV6-1 to TRBJ2-7; 8 nucleotides match TRBD2. The CDR3 extends over 14 amino acids. Germline CDR1 is MNHNS and CDR2 is SASEGT. V gave up 6 bases and J gave up 2 bases; unmatched junction bases: 6. The CDR3 DNA sequence: TGTGCCAGCAGATCGGGGGGGAACACCTACGAGCAGTACTTC. Its translation: CASRSGGNTYEQYF.

The CDR3 reads CASSLLTSGRNQETQYF. In nucleotides, the CDR3 is TGTGCCAGCAGCTTACTAACTAGCGGGAGGAATCAAGAGACCCAGTACTTC. The chain recombines TRBV7-9 with TRBJ2-5, with TRBD2 identical over 12 bases. V was pared by 2 bases and J by 2 bases, with 6 bases of the junction left unmatched. Germline V gene lookup returns CDR1 SEHNR and CDR2 FQNEAQ (reference sequence). This CDR3 comprises 17 residues.

Comments on this clone: Other nucleotide sequences from this sample produce the same CDR3. The gene calls are TRBV5-4 and TRBJ2-2, with unresolved D. Trimming stripped 0 bases from V and 0 bases from J, with 6 bases between. Germline V gene data show CDR1 as SGHNT and CDR2 as YYREEE (reference sequence). CDR3 size: 15 residues. The chain's CDR3 is CASSLARANTGELFF. The CDR3 DNA reads as TGTGCCAGCAGCTTGGCCCGGGCGAACACCGGGGAGCTGTTTTTT.

The chain couples TRBV5-1 to TRBJ2-5; 10 bases fit TRBD1. Per germline, CDR1 SGHRS and CDR2 YFSETQ. The CDR3 has 15 amino acids. V dropped 3 bases and J dropped 4; count of bases not matched to a gene: 6. The CDR3 protein is CASSYLGDRGETQYF. CDR3 in DNA: TGCGCCAGCAGCTATTTGGGGGACAGGGGAGAGACCCAGTACTTC. Full variable domain (outside the CDR3, taken from reference TRBV5-1 and TRBJ2-5): KAGVTQTPRYLIKTRGQQVTLSCSPISGHRSVSWYQQTPGQGLQFLFEYFSETQRNKGNFPGRFSGRQFSNSRSEMNVSTLELGDSALYLCASSYLGDRGETQYFGPGTRLLVL.

The V and J genes are TRBV7-3 and TRBJ2-1, with TRBD2 matching 8 bases. Germline V gives CDR1 SGHTA, CDR2 FQGTGA. The junction had 10 bases not matched to a gene; V was cut back by 4 bases and J by 14 bases. The CDR3 loop spans 13 amino acids. The CDR3 DNA follows: TGTGCCAGCAGCTCCGCGGCGGGGGGATCGGAGTTCTTC. This gives the protein CASSSAAGGSEFF.

This chain links TRBV4-1 with TRBJ1-3, with D possibly matching TRBD1 (5 bases). Looked up from germline, CDR1 is MGHRA and CDR2 is YSYEKL. The CDR3 length is 15 residues. Trimming left V 3 bases short and J 6 bases short, with 15 bases between. The CDR3 DNA sequence: TGCGCCAGCAGCCAGGGGGGGATGGGGACAAACACCATATATTTT. This encodes CASSQGGMGTNTIYF.

The rearrangement uses TRBV18 and TRBJ1-1; D is possibly TRBD1 (6 bases). The ends were cut back, 2 bases at V and 1 base at J, with 11 bases in the middle. In germline, CDR1 is KGHSH, CDR2 LQKENI. The CDR3 sequence is 15 residues long. In nucleotides, the CDR3 is TGTGCCAGCTCACCAATGAGACAGGAGAACACTGAAGCTTTCTTT. Its protein is CASSPMRQENTEAFF.

The V gene is TRBV4-2, the J gene TRBJ1-5; D is undetermined. Germline V gives CDR1 LGHNA, CDR2 YNFKEQ. The CDR3 has 17 residues. With 2 bases removed from V and 4 bases from J, the gap between germline ends came to 18 bases. The CDR3 bases are TGTGCCAGCAGCCAATTAAACCCCAGGACGGGGAATCAGCCCCAGCATTTT. It translates to CASSQLNPRTGNQPQHF.

This clone has just one count. This sequence joins TRBV7-2 and TRBJ2-7; TRBD2 matches 7 bases. This CDR3 has 17 amino acids. CDR1 and CDR2 from the germline V gene are SGHTA and FQGNSA. J gave up 2 bases and V 1 base, and 11 bases lay outside the gene matches. CDR3 nucleotide sequence: TGTGCCAGCAGCTTAGGGATTGGCGGGAGAGTCGCCTACGAGCAGTACTTC. Protein sequence: CASSLGIGGRVAYEQYF.

V usage is TRBV5-1 and J usage is TRBJ2-2, with 7 bases aligning to TRBD2. From germline, CDR1 is SGHRS and CDR2 YFSETQ. With 3 bases clipped from V and 1 base from J, the junction kept 6 bases outside the gene matches. The length of the CDR3 is 16 residues. CDR3 sequence reads: CASSSRTSLNTGELFF. DNA of the CDR3: TGCGCCAGCAGCTCCCGGACTAGTTTGAACACCGGGGAGCTGTTTTTT. The whole variable domain, remainder taken from reference TRBV5-1 and TRBJ2-2, is KAGVTQTPRYLIKTRGQQVTLSCSPISGHRSVSWYQQTPGQGLQFLFEYFSETQRNKGNFPGRFSGRQFSNSRSEMNVSTLELGDSALYLCASSSRTSLNTGELFFGEGSRLTVL.

V and J are TRBV27 and TRBJ1-1; D not resolved. This CDR3 has 15 amino acids. Trimming took 3 bases from V and 0 from J, leaving 11 bases between them. Germline loops: CDR1 MNHEY, CDR2 SMNVEV (reference sequence). The DNA for the CDR3 is TGTGCCAGCAGTTTCAGTCGGCGGATGAACACTGAAGCTTTCTTT. It translates to CASSFSRRMNTEAFF.

V is TRBV11-2 and J is TRBJ2-5; D is perhaps TRBD1 (5 bases). V was trimmed by 5 bases and J by 1 base, leaving 11 bases between them. Germline assignment: CDR1 SGHAT and CDR2 FQNNGV. The CDR3 totals 14 residues. CDR3 in amino acids: CASSTRQFQETQYF. The DNA for the CDR3 is TGTGCCAGCAGCACCCGACAGTTCCAAGAGACCCAGTACTTC.

V gene TRBV10-3 combines with J gene TRBJ2-5, with a tentative D call TRBD2 (6 bases). CDR1 and CDR2 from the germline V gene are ENHRY and SYGVKD. The V end was cut by 6 bases, the J end by 0 bases, with 8 bases between. The CDR3 extends over 13 amino acids. The CDR3 protein is CAISGTYQETQYF. DNA for the CDR3: TGTGCCATCAGCGGGACTTACCAAGAGACCCAGTACTTC.

The chain uses TRBV28 and TRBJ1-5; unclear D gene. Germline CDR1 and CDR2: MDHEN and SYDVKM. Trimming stripped 4 bases from V and 2 bases from J, with 15 bases between. The CDR3 covers 16 residues. CDR3 amino acids: CASSYLRFGGNQPQHF. The CDR3 DNA is TGTGCCAGCAGTTACCTTAGATTCGGTGGCAATCAGCCCCAGCATTTT.

The rearrangement joins TRBV4-1 to TRBJ2-5; 7 bases map to TRBD2. Trimming cost V 2 bases and J 0 bases; bases outside gene matches: 9. The CDR3 has 17 amino acids. In germline, CDR1 is MGHRA, CDR2 YSYEKL. The CDR3 spells CASSQLAVLGYQETQYF. The CDR3 nucleotides read TGCGCCAGCAGCCAACTAGCGGTTTTAGGGTACCAAGAGACCCAGTACTTC.

The J gene is TRBJ1-2, the V gene TRBV19; 8 positions match TRBD1. In germline, CDR1 is LNHDA, CDR2 SQIVND (reference sequence). After removal of 7 bases from V and 3 bases from J, the junction contained 4 bases not matched to a gene. The CDR3 consists of 13 residues. This CDR3 reads CASTRTGYYGYTF. CDR3 nucleotides: TGTGCCAGTACCCGGACAGGGTACTATGGCTACACCTTC.

This chain uses TRBV5-1 with TRBJ2-6; weak D call: TRBD2 (6 bases). Germline V lookup: CDR1 SGHRS, CDR2 YFSETQ. V was shortened by 0 bases and J by 0 bases, with 7 bases between the two germline ends. This CDR3 spans 16 amino acids. CDR3 in amino acids: CASSLVAVSGANVLTF. The CDR3 bases are TGCGCCAGCAGCTTGGTAGCGGTCTCTGGGGCCAACGTCCTGACTTTC.

This rearrangement joins TRBV28 to TRBJ2-7; tentatively, D is TRBD1 (5 bases). V lost 1 base to trimming and J lost 2 bases, with 9 bases between them. This CDR3 is 14 amino acids long. Germline V gene data show CDR1 as MDHEN and CDR2 as SYDVKM. The CDR3 is CASSLSQGAYEQYF. As DNA, the CDR3 is TGTGCCAGCAGTTTATCCCAGGGTGCCTACGAGCAGTACTTC. The full variable domain, its missing parts supplied by reference TRBV28 and TRBJ2-7, is DVKVTQSSRYLVKRTGEKVFLECVQDMDHENMFWYRQDPGLGLRLIYFSYDVKMKEKGDIPEGYSVSREKKERFSLILESASTNQTSMYLCASSLSQGAYEQYFGPGTRLTVT.

The gene calls are TRBV5-3 and TRBJ1-2; D gene ambiguous. TRBV5-3 is classed as an ORF, of uncertain function. CDR3 length: 11 residues. The V gene lost 4 bases and the J gene lost 4 bases, with 5 bases spanning the gap. The CDR3 sequence is CARSGSYGYTF. Written as DNA, the CDR3 is TGTGCCAGAAGCGGCAGCTATGGCTACACCTTC.

The chain joins TRBV5-1 to TRBJ2-7; perhaps TRBD2 as D (5 bases). The CDR3 is made up of 15 amino acids. Trimming shortened V by 0 bases and J by 5 bases, and 15 bases separated the two germline ends. Germline values: CDR1 SGHRS, CDR2 YFSETQ. In DNA form, the CDR3 reads TGCGCCAGCAGCTTGGGGCTAGCATTAAGTCACGAGCAGTACTTC. Its protein is CASSLGLALSHEQYF.

The V call is TRBV28, the J call TRBJ1-4, with TRBD1 identical over 7 bases. The CDR3 is 17 amino acids. CDR1 is MDHEN and CDR2 is SYDVKM in the germline V gene. J was trimmed by 7 bases and V by 2 bases; bases with no gene match: 13. The CDR3 loop is CASSLGFLRGGFEKLFF. CDR3 in DNA: TGTGCCAGCAGTTTAGGGTTCCTAAGAGGGGGCTTTGAAAAACTGTTTTTT.

J is TRBJ1-2 and V is TRBV29-1; tentative D call: TRBD1 (6 bases). Germline CDR1 and CDR2: SQVTM and ANQGSEA. CDR3 length equals 13 residues. The ends were cut back, 1 base at V and 6 bases at J, with 12 bases in the middle. In DNA, the CDR3 is TGCAGCGTTGAAGCCCCGGACAGAGATGGCTACACCTTC. Translation: CSVEAPDRDGYTF. Full variable domain (remainder filled in from reference TRBV29-1 and TRBJ1-2): SAVISQKPSRDICQRGTSLTIQCQVDSQVTMMFWYRQQPGQSLTLIATANQGSEATYESGFVIDKFPISRPNLTFSTLTVSNMSPEDSSIYLCSVEAPDRDGYTFGSGTRLTVV.

The genes are TRBV28 and TRBJ2-1, with 8 bases fitting TRBD2. The V segment lost 8 bases and the J segment 6 bases; nucleotides outside the gene matches: 15. There are 16 residues in the CDR3. Germline CDR1 reads MDHEN; CDR2 reads SYDVKM. CDR3 protein: CASLPSGSGRFNEQFF. The CDR3 nucleotides read TGTGCCAGCCTACCAAGCGGGAGCGGTCGGTTCAATGAGCAGTTCTTC.

V and J are TRBV7-2 and TRBJ2-1; a possible D gene is TRBD1 (6 bases). Germline loops: CDR1 SGHTA, CDR2 FQGNSA. This CDR3 comprises 14 residues. V was trimmed by 2 bases and J by 9 bases, leaving 14 bases between them. CDR3 protein: CASSLWAGDGEQFF. The CDR3 DNA follows: TGTGCCAGCAGCTTATGGGCAGGGGACGGTGAGCAGTTCTTC.

The chain couples TRBV18 to TRBJ2-1; D gene unclear. CDR3 length: 12 amino acids. V shed 0 bases and J shed 7 bases, with 4 bases lying between them. The germline V gene has CDR1 KGHSH and CDR2 LQKENI. CDR3: CASSPPQNEQFF. The CDR3 DNA is TGTGCCAGCTCACCACCACAAAATGAGCAGTTCTTC.

This chain uses TRBV4-1 with TRBJ2-5, with no clear D. The V gene's germline CDR1 is MGHRA and CDR2 YSYEKL. V lost 0 bases, J lost 5 bases, and 7 bases lay in between. The length of the CDR3 is 13 residues. The CDR3 coding sequence is TGCGCCAGCAGCCAAGATCTTACGGAGACCCAGTACTTC. This encodes CASSQDLTETQYF.

The chain combines TRBV5-1 with TRBJ2-2; D is possibly TRBD2 (5 bases). Germline values: CDR1 SGHRS, CDR2 YFSETQ. The CDR3 contains 15 residues. Trimming took off 0 bases at V and 4 bases at J, with 10 bases between the two ends. The CDR3 spells CASSLGPAGTGELFF. The CDR3 coding sequence is TGCGCCAGCAGCTTGGGACCGGCGGGCACCGGGGAGCTGTTTTTT.

The chain is built from TRBV19 and TRBJ1-4; no firm D call. The germline V gene encodes CDR1 LNHDA and CDR2 SQIVND (reference sequence). The CDR3 is 13 residues long. Trimming cost V 3 bases and J 10 bases, with 12 bases left between them. DNA of the CDR3: TGTGCCAGTAGTATCTTGAGGCAGGCAAAACTGTTTTTT. Its protein is CASSILRQAKLFF.

This chain joins TRBV18 and TRBJ1-6, with 8 bases matching TRBD1. The CDR3 length is 16 residues. The V gene end was trimmed by 5 bases and the J gene end by 4 bases; junction bases not matched to a gene: 7. CDR1 and CDR2 (germline): KGHSH, LQKENI. Written as DNA, the CDR3 is TGTGCCAGCTCAACGGACAGGGTGGCTTATAATTCACCCCTCCACTTT. Translated, it gives CASSTDRVAYNSPLHF.